This TCR beta chain was sequenced in a study of cytomegalovirus exposure and HLA in healthy donors (dated 2017 in TCRdb). Regarding the research as a whole: An earlier analysis of some 550 of the donors reported about 290 Gb of sequence data and about 100 million unique TCR beta sequences from about 179 million T cells. About 300 gigabases of sequencing data and around 90 million unique TCR sequences made up an early release that covered 500 to 650 HLA-typed donors. Of the roughly 400 genotyped donors, 65% to 90% fell in the genetic ancestry cluster associated with self-reported Caucasian donors. The study aimed to test whether cataloging public T cell receptors could reveal signatures of past pathogen exposure. Using immunosequencing, the study profiled T cell repertoires from 666 subjects and related those repertoires to cytomegalovirus serostatus. Besides the first cohort of approximately 670 subjects, a separate validation cohort made up of 120 different subjects was used. High-throughput TCR immunosequencing, statistical association of individual TCRs with disease status, and machine learning were combined to predict cytomegalovirus infection status. A later analysis re-examined previously published TCR beta repertoires from more than 600 donors and added high-resolution HLA genotyping to investigate patterns of TCR occurrence. In the later analysis, no new phenotypic data were used to find candidate immune exposures; instead, reliance was placed on TCR beta sequences and their occurrence across donors. An earlier analysis of 450 to 750 of the donors used high-throughput TCR beta sequencing to judge whether each TCR beta V gene segment behaved as functional or pseudogenic. Alongside the repertoire data, information on donor age, sex, ethnicity and CMV serostatus was compiled. A later genetic analysis used genome-wide SNP genotypes for about three fifths of the 666 donors, treating that subset as a discovery cohort. Every discovery cohort repertoire had been produced on one sequencing platform. HLA typing included class I and class II loci at four-digit resolution. The number of typed donors differed by locus: about 620-640 for A, B, C, DRB1 and DQB1; approximately 530 for DQA1; some 610 for DPA1; and roughly 490 for DPB1. Four to six DR-DQ haplotypes were handled as single units for association and clustering, since linkage in the cohort was strong. Among 300 to 500 genotyped donors of the cohort, an average of around 250,000 unique TCR beta nucleotide sequences was sequenced per donor, of which about 19% were non-productive.

Paper-wide results and their limitations: Some 16 rarely observed V segments, including chromosome 9 orphons, were excluded from the earlier analysis of approximately 500 of the donors because counts were too low. A further reported finding was that TCR beta sequences accurately predicted the HLA-A and HLA-B alleles for most subjects in the first cohort. For the cohort, immune exposure information was limited to CMV serostatus. A total of fewer than 200 TCR beta chains were listed by the study as associated with cytomegalovirus. In a later analysis, the rate of TCR association differed among HLA loci, with DRB1 alleles having the most associated TCRs and HLA-C alleles having the fewest. The presence/absence analyses assumed that sequencing depth was roughly uniform across donors, and that assumption may not be true. Compared with the roughly 670-donor mean, donors in an Asian-associated ancestry cluster had fewer N-insertions in productive TCRs, according to a later genetic analysis. In vitro tests confirmed that a few of the cytomegalovirus-associated TCR beta chains recognize cytomegalovirus antigens. Most TCR sequences were observed very rarely across donors, whereas some public TCRs were present in many individuals. Linkage disequilibrium might explain the correlated functional status among segregating V segments, but an unknown experimental factor could not be excluded. V-gene and J-gene trimming of TCR beta chains was associated with a missense DCLRE1C variant in a later genetic analysis, and the association was replicated in an independent cohort. An earlier analysis of several hundred of the donors showed that most TCR beta V segments appeared in productive rearrangements either about 87% or about 30% of the time, which broadly matched IMGT annotations. Because HLA typing was unavailable for some donors at each locus, only the typed subset was used in association tests. Strong co-occurrence of HLA alleles, especially DR and DQ, made assigning TCR associations to individual alleles difficult. Compared with equally common non-associated chains, HLA-associated TCR beta chains in a later analysis were more clonally expanded and had lower generation probabilities. A cluster of highly shared sequence variants was judged likely to represent a technical artifact of the sequencing pipeline. At a false discovery rate of 0.05, a later analysis linked 16,951 TCR beta sequences to specific HLA alleles. A later analysis reported that several top co-occurrence clusters appeared linked to parvovirus B19, influenza, CMV and Epstein-Barr virus. According to a later analysis, most CMV-associated TCR beta chains appeared to be HLA-restricted, and the HLA associations seemed to be driven largely by CMV exposure. In both the original and validation cohorts, the classifier was reported to diagnose cytomegalovirus status with high specificity and sensitivity. The authors suggested that the approach could potentially be generalized to other disease states and immunological phenotypes. Only TCR beta chains were sequenced in this cohort, and the absence of alpha or paired-chain data limited detectable features.

Receptor amplification or capture employed the immunoSEQ multiplex PCR assay. For the multiplex PCR, a mixture combining 60 forward primers for TCR Vbeta segments and 13 reverse primers for TCR Jbeta segments was used. Amplification of the CDR3 region of rearranged TCR beta genes was performed with a multiplex PCR assay on genomic DNA. The Illumina HiSeq System was used to sequence the amplified TCR beta libraries as 87-base-pair reads. Per the authors' processing: A later analysis counted about 82 million unique TCR beta chains across the 600 to 850 repertoires, and 9.5 million to 11 million of these chains were shared by at least two donors. To remove PCR and sequencing errors, raw reads were error-corrected and collapsed into unique sequences using a nearest-neighbor algorithm that merged closely related sequences. Alignment of CDR3 sequences to IMGT reference sequences was used to assign V, D and J gene segments. Each retained sequence needed at least a six-nucleotide match to both a V gene segment and a J gene segment. Rearrangements were classified as productive when the CDR3 lacked stop codons and remained in frame with V and J, and all other rearrangements were classified as non-productive. Following IMGT convention, CDR3 was defined as the stretch from the second conserved V-encoded cysteine up to the conserved J-encoded phenylalanine. Sequences without an unambiguous match to a single V gene segment were excluded from the earlier analysis of 450 to 650 of the donors. An earlier analysis of 587 of the donors classified V segments as functional when productive rearrangements were above 56.7% and as segregating when the standard deviation between donors was above 5%. A statistical classification framework was built to diagnose cytomegalovirus status from the catalog of TCR beta chain sequences. In a later analysis, TCR nucleotide sequences were compared against IMGT/GENE-DB human TR gene sequences so that V and J genes could be assigned. In a later analysis, CDR3 sequences and most-parsimonious VDJ recombination scenarios were assigned using the TCRdist pipeline. In a later analysis, every TCR beta chain was defined by the combination of its CDR3 amino acid sequence and its V-gene family, and reads without a unique V-gene family were dropped. In a later analysis, some 600 highly shared, low-generation-probability nucleotide sequences were removed to address suspected cross-contamination and a sequencing artifact. In a later analysis, a clonal expansion index was calculated for each public chain from normalized within-repertoire ranks of inferred template counts. A later analysis computed generation probabilities with a VDJ recombination model fitted to out-of-frame rearrangements, and checked the results against IGoR. Hypergeometric tests were used in a later analysis to score TCR-TCR, TCR-HLA and TCR-CMV co-occurrence, with a repertoire-size bias correction applied to the TCR pairs. A later analysis estimated false discovery rates by permuting HLA or CMV assignments 20 times. In a later analysis, co-occurring TCRs were grouped using DBSCAN, with TCRdist sequence similarity added in when clustering inside HLA-allele-positive subsets. Co-occurrence clustering excluded repertoires with fewer than 30,000 or more than 120,000 public chains, plus five with anomalous nucleotide sharing. TCRdb carries this immuneACCESS record with in-frame sequences only. Its versions omit some clonotypes, under half of them owing to an unresolved V gene in the studies checked, with the rest unexplained. That table gives V, J and clone size, and the DNA gave D and trimming. For this sample there are 90,000 to 110,000 clones; more than 60% appear just once. Jointly, the top ten make up roughly 5% of the sample.

The cohort comprised more than 550 healthy bone marrow donors. Cohort members were all nominally healthy when sampled, although unrecorded immune exposures were likely present. The donor was CMV seronegative and was included in the group of approximately 350 seronegative cohort members. Every donor gave a peripheral blood sample, and the peripheral blood mononuclear cells from that sample were used for TCR beta sequencing. Genomic DNA extraction from the blood cell samples was performed with the Qiagen DNeasy Blood Extraction Kit. For this clone: Its antigen target is currently unknown. Within one base of it there is no much larger clone, and no base qualities were kept.

Material for sequencing was PBMCs. This receptor was taken from a male donor in good health and CMV-seronegative.

The CDR3 protein sequence reads: CATSRASGYNEQFF. The bases read TGTGCCACCAGCAGAGCTTCGGGGTACAATGAGCAGTTCTTC. The chain is assembled from TRBV15 and TRBJ2-1; a tentative D call is TRBD2 (5 bases match). The germline V gene (reference sequence) sets CDR1 to LNHNV and CDR2 to YYDKDF. The CDR3, from cysteine to phenylalanine, totals 14 residues. Only CDR3 DNA is held: 42 bases, read in frame from base 1. V lost 1 base and J lost 4 bases; the stretch between them is 8 bases long.